The present T cell receptor (beta chain) was sequenced within a study of blood T cell repertoires in COVID-19. Looking at the study overall: The cDNA or gDNA used as material had been derived from T cells, B-cell-depleted T cells, or PBMCs.

V lost 6 bases to trimming and J lost 1 base; unmatched junction nucleotides: 6. The length of the CDR3 is 15 residues. Looked up from germline, CDR1 is SGHTA and CDR2 is FQGNSA. Method: immunoSEQ multiplex PCR; TCRdb's copy keeps in-frame clones and lacks some. The table shows about 170,000 clones, with around 83% occurring only once. The sample taken for sequencing was peripheral blood. This sequence originates from a woman in her 70s who had recovered from COVID-19. The chain has TRBV7-2 and TRBJ1-1, with 9 bases that match TRBD1. The CDR3 DNA reads as TGTGCCAGCAGACTACCGGGACAGGGGAACACTGAAGCTTTCTTT. It specifies CASRLPGQGNTEAFF.